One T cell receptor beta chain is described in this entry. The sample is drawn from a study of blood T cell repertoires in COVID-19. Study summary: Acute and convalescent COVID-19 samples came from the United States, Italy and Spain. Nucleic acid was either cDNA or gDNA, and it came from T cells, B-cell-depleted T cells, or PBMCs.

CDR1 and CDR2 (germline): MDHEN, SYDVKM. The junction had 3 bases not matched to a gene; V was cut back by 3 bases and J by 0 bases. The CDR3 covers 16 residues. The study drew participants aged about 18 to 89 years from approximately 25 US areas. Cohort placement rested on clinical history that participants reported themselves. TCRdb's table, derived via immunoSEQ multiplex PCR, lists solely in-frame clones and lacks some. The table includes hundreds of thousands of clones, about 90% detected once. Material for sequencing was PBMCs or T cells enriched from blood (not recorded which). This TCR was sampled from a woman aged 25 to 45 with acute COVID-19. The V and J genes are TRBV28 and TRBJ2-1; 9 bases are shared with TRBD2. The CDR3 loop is CASSFLSGSSYNEQFF. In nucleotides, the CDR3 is TGTGCCAGCAGTTTTCTTAGCGGGAGCTCCTACAATGAGCAGTTCTTC.